This entry is about one T cell receptor (beta chain). Its antigen is unknown. This CDR3 is built from 12 residues. Germline V gene lookup returns CDR1 SGHKS and CDR2 YYEKEE (reference sequence). V lost 6 bases and J lost 5; bases outside the gene matches: 1. This sample stems from a study of identical twins. Study-level results: Beta out-of-frame sequences showed weaker excess twin sharing.

TCRdb called the 5' RACE reads again in MiXCR, with one record for every CDR3 protein. Altogether roughly 720,000 distinct CDR3 sequences are present, roughly 20% being singletons, with the ten largest covering around 13%. The data were also submitted as part of a second study, on T cells expressing NK-cell markers.

The sample was PBMCs. This clonotype was obtained from a young woman in good health. This sequence joins TRBV5-5 and TRBJ2-2, with TRBD2 matching 7 bases. DNA for the CDR3: TGTGCCAGCATTAGCGGGACCGGGGAGCTGTTTTTT. This encodes CASISGTGELFF.